The rows below give T cell receptor beta chains drawn from one sample of a study of T-cell memory formation after mild COVID-19. MiXCR, run by TCRdb on the 5' RACE reads, gives a single entry per CDR3 protein. Of approximately 150,000 distinct CDR3 sequences in the sample, over 6% were seen once. The sequenced sample consisted of PBMCs or a T cell subset sorted from them (not recorded which). These receptors were taken from an adult woman who had mild COVID-19 (a few samples of this study predate the infection). Cell type and time point are not known. CDR3s include the opening cysteine and the closing phenylalanine or tryptophan. The D gene is left open where the match is weak. Not all rows give a size; the values are once, few, many and, for expanded clones, a class.

j_call: TRBJ2-1
clone_size: -
v_call: TRBV5-1
d_call: TRBD2
cdr3_nt: TGCGCCAGCAGCCCAAGCCCTTCCGCCCGGGGTAGCGGGGTCTCTTACAATGAGCAGTTCTTC
cdr3_aa: CASSPSPSARGSGVSYNEQFF

j_call: TRBJ1-5
clone_size: -
v_call: TRBV3-1
d_call: -
cdr3_nt: TGTGCCAGCAGCCAAGGCCTCCAGGGAAATCAGCCCCAGCATTTT
cdr3_aa: CASSQGLQGNQPQHF

j_call: TRBJ2-1
clone_size: few
v_call: TRBV27
d_call: -
cdr3_nt: TGTGCCAGCAGTTTTTCCCAGGCGCCGGGGCTCTACAATGAGCAGTTCTTC
cdr3_aa: CASSFSQAPGLYNEQFF

j_call: TRBJ1-5
clone_size: few
v_call: TRBV12-3/TRBV12-4
d_call: -
cdr3_nt: TGTGCCAGCAGCGACCCATATAGCAATCAGCCCCAGCATTTT
cdr3_aa: CASSDPYSNQPQHF

j_call: TRBJ2-7
clone_size: many
v_call: TRBV12-3/TRBV12-4
d_call: TRBD2
cdr3_nt: TGTGCCAGCAGTTCCCCTAGCGGGGGGGACTACGAGCAGTACTTC
cdr3_aa: CASSSPSGGDYEQYF

j_call: TRBJ2-3
clone_size: many
v_call: TRBV12-3/TRBV12-4
d_call: TRBD2
cdr3_nt: TGTGCCAGCAGTCCGGGACTAACAGATACGCAGTATTTT
cdr3_aa: CASSPGLTDTQYF

j_call: TRBJ1-1
clone_size: -
v_call: TRBV2
d_call: -
cdr3_nt: TGTGCCAGCAGTAAAGACAGGATGCGGACTGAAGCTTTCTTT
cdr3_aa: CASSKDRMRTEAFF

j_call: TRBJ1-1
clone_size: many
v_call: TRBV6-2/TRBV6-3
d_call: -
cdr3_nt: TGTGCCAGCACCTACAGGCGACACTACACTGAAGCTTTCTTT
cdr3_aa: CASTYRRHYTEAFF

j_call: TRBJ1-1
clone_size: many
v_call: TRBV4-3
d_call: TRBD1
cdr3_nt: TGCGCCAGCAGCCGAGACAGGGTCGAGCTTGGTGAAGCTTTCTTT
cdr3_aa: CASSRDRVELGEAFF

j_call: TRBJ1-1
clone_size: many
v_call: TRBV29-1
d_call: -
cdr3_nt: TGCAGCGTTGGTTCCCGACCGGCGAGCACTGAAGCTTTCTTT
cdr3_aa: CSVGSRPASTEAFF

j_call: TRBJ2-1
clone_size: -
v_call: TRBV9
d_call: -
cdr3_nt: TGTGCCAGCAGCCCGACTAACACGGGTCGGGTCGAGCAGTTCTTC
cdr3_aa: CASSPTNTGRVEQFF

j_call: TRBJ2-7
clone_size: many
v_call: TRBV20-1
d_call: TRBD1
cdr3_nt: TGCAGTGCCCCACCGGGACAGGGGAAAAGGGCCCACTACGAGCAGTACTTC
cdr3_aa: CSAPPGQGKRAHYEQYF

j_call: TRBJ1-1
clone_size: many
v_call: TRBV7-9
d_call: -
cdr3_nt: TGTGCCAGCATCCCGGGCACTGAAGCTTTCTTT
cdr3_aa: CASIPGTEAFF